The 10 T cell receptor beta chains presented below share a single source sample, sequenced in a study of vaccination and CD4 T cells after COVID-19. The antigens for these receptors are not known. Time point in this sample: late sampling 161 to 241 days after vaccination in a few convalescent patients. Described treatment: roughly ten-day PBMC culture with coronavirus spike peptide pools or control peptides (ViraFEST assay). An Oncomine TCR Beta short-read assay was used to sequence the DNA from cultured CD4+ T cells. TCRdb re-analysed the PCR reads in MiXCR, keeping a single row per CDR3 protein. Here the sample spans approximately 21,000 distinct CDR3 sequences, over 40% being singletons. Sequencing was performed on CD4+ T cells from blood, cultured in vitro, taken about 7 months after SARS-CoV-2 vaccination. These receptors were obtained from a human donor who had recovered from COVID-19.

The CDR3 DNA reads as TGTGCCAGCAGCCGCAGGGGAAGGGGAGAGACCCAGTACTTC. Encoded protein: CASSRRGRGETQYF. The chain joins TRBV28 to TRBJ2-5, with D maybe TRBD1 (6 bases). V lost 6 bases and J 4 bases, leaving 15 bases between the germline ends. The CDR3 spans 14 residues. CDR1 is MDHEN, CDR2 SYDVKM, per germline.

The CDR3 DNA sequence: TGTGCCAGCAGCCTATCTATCGGACAGGGCTACGAGCAGTACTTC. Protein: CASSLSIGQGYEQYF. The rearrangement joins TRBV7-2 to TRBJ2-7; TRBD1 aligns across 8 bases. V gave up 5 bases and J gave up 3 bases; unmatched junction bases: 9. The CDR3 extends over 15 amino acids. Germline V gene lookup returns CDR1 SGHTA and CDR2 FQGNSA.

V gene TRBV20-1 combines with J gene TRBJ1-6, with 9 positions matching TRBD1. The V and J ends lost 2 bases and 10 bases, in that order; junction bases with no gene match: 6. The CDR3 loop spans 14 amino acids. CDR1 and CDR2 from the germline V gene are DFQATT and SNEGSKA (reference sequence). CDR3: CSARLWTGDSPLHF. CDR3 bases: TGCAGTGCTAGATTATGGACAGGGGACTCACCCCTCCACTTT.

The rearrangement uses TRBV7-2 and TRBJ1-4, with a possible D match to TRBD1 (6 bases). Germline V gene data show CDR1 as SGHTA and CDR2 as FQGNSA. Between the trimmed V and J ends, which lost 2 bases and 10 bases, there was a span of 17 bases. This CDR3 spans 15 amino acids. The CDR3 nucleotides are TGTGCCAGCAGCTTACCTGGGGGGGCCAGGGTAAAACTGTTTTTT. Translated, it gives CASSLPGGARVKLFF.

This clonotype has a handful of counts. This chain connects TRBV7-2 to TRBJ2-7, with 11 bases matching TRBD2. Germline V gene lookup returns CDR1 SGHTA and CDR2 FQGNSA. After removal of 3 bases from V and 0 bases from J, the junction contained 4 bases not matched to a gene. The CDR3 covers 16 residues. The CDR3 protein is CASSFTSGRSSYEQYF. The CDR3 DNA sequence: TGTGCCAGCAGCTTTACTAGCGGGAGATCCTCCTACGAGCAGTACTTC.

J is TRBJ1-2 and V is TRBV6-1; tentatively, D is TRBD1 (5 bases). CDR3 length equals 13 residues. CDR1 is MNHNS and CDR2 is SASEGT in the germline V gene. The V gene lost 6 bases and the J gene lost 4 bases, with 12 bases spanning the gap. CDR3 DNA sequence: TGTGCCAGCAGACAGGCCAAACTCTATGGCTACACCTTC. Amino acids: CASRQAKLYGYTF.

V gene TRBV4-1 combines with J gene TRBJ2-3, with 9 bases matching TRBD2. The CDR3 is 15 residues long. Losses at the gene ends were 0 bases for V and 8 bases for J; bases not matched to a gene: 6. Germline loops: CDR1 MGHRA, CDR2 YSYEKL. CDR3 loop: CASSQDFGGRVTQYF. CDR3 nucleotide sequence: TGCGCCAGCAGCCAAGATTTTGGCGGGAGGGTTACGCAGTATTTT.

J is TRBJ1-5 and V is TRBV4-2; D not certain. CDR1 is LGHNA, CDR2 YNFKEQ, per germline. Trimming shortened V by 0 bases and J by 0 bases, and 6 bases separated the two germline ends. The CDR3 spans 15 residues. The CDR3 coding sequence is TGTGCCAGCAGCCAAGAGTCGGGTAGCAATCAGCCCCAGCATTTT. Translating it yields CASSQESGSNQPQHF.

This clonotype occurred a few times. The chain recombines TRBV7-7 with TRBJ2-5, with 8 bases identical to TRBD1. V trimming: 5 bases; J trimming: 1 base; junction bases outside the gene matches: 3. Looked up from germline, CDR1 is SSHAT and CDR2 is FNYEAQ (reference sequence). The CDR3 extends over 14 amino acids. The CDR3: CASSTGTGQETQYF. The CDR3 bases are TGTGCCAGCAGCACAGGGACAGGCCAAGAGACCCAGTACTTC.

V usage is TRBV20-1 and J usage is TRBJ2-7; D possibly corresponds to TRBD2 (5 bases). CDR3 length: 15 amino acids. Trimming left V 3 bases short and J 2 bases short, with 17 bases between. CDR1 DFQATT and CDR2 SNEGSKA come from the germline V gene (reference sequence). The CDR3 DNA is TGCAGTGCTAGTGCCGTGAGGGAGCTTACCTACGAGCAGTACTTC. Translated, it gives CSASAVRELTYEQYF.